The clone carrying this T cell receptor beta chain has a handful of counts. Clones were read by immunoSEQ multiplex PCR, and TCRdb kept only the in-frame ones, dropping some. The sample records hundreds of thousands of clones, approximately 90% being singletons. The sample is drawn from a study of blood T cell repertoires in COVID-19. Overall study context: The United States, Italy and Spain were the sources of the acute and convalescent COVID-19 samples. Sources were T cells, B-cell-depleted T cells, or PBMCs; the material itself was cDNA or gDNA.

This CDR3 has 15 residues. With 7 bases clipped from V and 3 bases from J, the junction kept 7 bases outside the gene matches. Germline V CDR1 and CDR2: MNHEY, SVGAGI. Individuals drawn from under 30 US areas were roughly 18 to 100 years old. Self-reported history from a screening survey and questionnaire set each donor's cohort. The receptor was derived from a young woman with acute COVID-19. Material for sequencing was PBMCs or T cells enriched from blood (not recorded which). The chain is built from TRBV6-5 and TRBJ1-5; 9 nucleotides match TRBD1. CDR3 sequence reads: CASNPGTGNNQPQHF. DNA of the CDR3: TGTGCCAGCAACCCCGGGACAGGGAACAATCAGCCCCAGCATTTT.